What follows is one T cell receptor (beta chain) and its context. Its antigen remains unknown. This sample stems from a study of T cell responses to AZD1222 COVID-19 vaccine. Overall study context: Some second doses came at about 4 weeks and others at about 12 weeks; these were pooled. Study-level points and caveats: Two doses of AZD1222 preceded a rise in Spike-specific TCR breadth and depth. In a largely white British group with more females than males, clonal diversity was possibly underestimated.

The CDR3 loop spans 14 amino acids. From germline, CDR1 is MDHEN and CDR2 SYDVKM. With 3 bases clipped from V and 4 bases from J, the junction kept 4 bases outside the gene matches. TCRdb's copy holds only in-frame clones and misses some; the assay was immunoSEQ multiplex PCR. The table lists around 100,000 clones, around 90% of them singletons, with around 8.7% in the top ten. The sequences come from peripheral blood, collected on day 0 of AZD1222 vaccination. This clonotype originated in an adult in good health. The rearrangement joins TRBV28 to TRBJ1-2; TRBD1 matches at 8 bases. The CDR3 sequence: CASSLAGGVYGYTF. DNA for the CDR3: TGTGCCAGCAGTTTGGCAGGGGGCGTCTATGGCTACACCTTC.